Listed below are T cell receptor beta chains from one sample, sequenced in a study of blood T cell repertoires in COVID-19. Assay used: immunoSEQ multiplex PCR; TCRdb lists only in-frame clones, some missing. The sample shows 150,000 to 200,000 clones, approximately 79% of them seen only once. Sequenced: peripheral blood. The receptor set was obtained from a woman in her sixties or seventies with acute or convalescent COVID-19. Both conserved end residues are part of each CDR3. The order of the fields is V gene, J gene, clone size, D gene, CDR3 DNA, CDR3 protein. The D gene is left open where the match is weak. The size of a clone is reported for some rows only, either as once, few or many, or as a class for expanded clones.

V gene: TRBV3-1/TRBV3-2
J gene: TRBJ1-3
clone size: .
D gene: TRBD1
CDR3 DNA: TGTGCCAGCAGCCACGACAGGGGGCGGGGCTCTGGAAACACCATATATTTT
CDR3 protein: CASSHDRGRGSGNTIYF

V gene: TRBV19
J gene: TRBJ2-3
clone size: .
D gene: TRBD2
CDR3 DNA: TGTGCCAGTAGTATGAGGTCGGAAGCTAGCGGGCCCACAGATACGCAGTATTTT
CDR3 protein: CASSMRSEASGPTDTQYF

V gene: TRBV13
J gene: TRBJ1-2
clone size: .
D gene: .
CDR3 DNA: TGTGCCAGCAGCGAACTCTATGGCTACACCTTC
CDR3 protein: CASSELYGYTF

V gene: TRBV7-3
J gene: TRBJ2-2
clone size: .
D gene: .
CDR3 DNA: TGTGCCAGCAGCTTGAACAGCTTCGCGAACACCGGGGAGCTGTTTTTT
CDR3 protein: CASSLNSFANTGELFF

V gene: TRBV6-5
J gene: TRBJ1-2
clone size: .
D gene: .
CDR3 DNA: TGTGCTCCAGCGGCGTTTTGTTGGACTCACGATGGCTACACCTTC
CDR3 protein: CAPAAFCWTHDGYTF

V gene: TRBV6-4
J gene: TRBJ1-2
clone size: .
D gene: TRBD1
CDR3 DNA: TGTGCCAGCAGCCGACAGGGCTATGGCTACACCTTC
CDR3 protein: CASSRQGYGYTF

V gene: TRBV27
J gene: TRBJ2-2
clone size: .
D gene: TRBD1
CDR3 DNA: TGTGCCAGCAGTAACTTACAGGGGGCGGCCAACACCGGGGAGCTGTTTTTT
CDR3 protein: CASSNLQGAANTGELFF

V gene: TRBV5-4
J gene: TRBJ2-2
clone size: .
D gene: .
CDR3 DNA: TGTGCCAGCAGCCCATGTGGGGCGGCGAACACCGGGGAGCTGTTTTTT
CDR3 protein: CASSPCGAANTGELFF

V gene: TRBV6-5
J gene: TRBJ2-7
clone size: .
D gene: .
CDR3 DNA: TGTGCCAGCAGTTCGGGACTTCATCCGAGCGAGCAGTACTTC
CDR3 protein: CASSSGLHPSEQYF

V gene: TRBV10-1
J gene: TRBJ1-5
clone size: .
D gene: TRBD1
CDR3 DNA: TGCGCCAGCAGCCCCGGGACAGGGAAAGATCAGCCCCAGCATTTT
CDR3 protein: CASSPGTGKDQPQHF

V gene: TRBV9
J gene: TRBJ2-3
clone size: .
D gene: .
CDR3 DNA: TGTGCCAGCAGCACTAGGGAAGGAGCAGATACGCAGTATTTT
CDR3 protein: CASSTREGADTQYF

V gene: TRBV2
J gene: TRBJ2-7
clone size: .
D gene: TRBD2
CDR3 DNA: TGTGCCAGACCGGGACTAGCAACCTACGAGCAGTACTTC
CDR3 protein: CARPGLATYEQYF

V gene: TRBV7-3
J gene: TRBJ1-6
clone size: once
D gene: .
CDR3 DNA: TGTGCCAGCAGCCGAACCCTAACTAGCCCCCTCCACTTT
CDR3 protein: CASSRTLTSPLHF

V gene: TRBV7-2
J gene: TRBJ1-6
clone size: .
D gene: .
CDR3 DNA: TGTGCCAGCAGCTTAGCGGCAGGAAATTCACCCCTCCACTTT
CDR3 protein: CASSLAAGNSPLHF

V gene: TRBV7-8
J gene: TRBJ2-1
clone size: once
D gene: .
CDR3 DNA: TGTGCCAGCAGCTTAGAGAGGTTGTGGGAGAGGAACAATGAGCAGTTCTTC
CDR3 protein: CASSLERLWERNNEQFF

V gene: TRBV7-3
J gene: TRBJ2-3
clone size: .
D gene: TRBD2
CDR3 DNA: TGTGCCAGCAGCTACTCGGCGGGAGCCTCAGATACGCAGTATTTT
CDR3 protein: CASSYSAGASDTQYF

V gene: TRBV7-2
J gene: TRBJ1-3
clone size: .
D gene: .
CDR3 DNA: TGTGCCAGCAGCTTAGGTGTAACTGGAAACACCATATATTTT
CDR3 protein: CASSLGVTGNTIYF

V gene: TRBV7-3
J gene: TRBJ2-1
clone size: .
D gene: TRBD2
CDR3 DNA: TGTGCCAGCAGCCTCTCTGCGGGAGAGGCCCGGGATGAGCAGTTCTTC
CDR3 protein: CASSLSAGEARDEQFF

V gene: TRBV6-2/TRBV6-3
J gene: TRBJ2-7
clone size: .
D gene: .
CDR3 DNA: TGTGCCAGCAGTGATCCAGGAGGTATCCGCTCCTACGAGCAGTACTTC
CDR3 protein: CASSDPGGIRSYEQYF

V gene: TRBV19
J gene: TRBJ1-5
clone size: .
D gene: .
CDR3 DNA: TGTGCCAGTAGTATTCGGGTCTATAGCAATCAGCCCCAGCATTTT
CDR3 protein: CASSIRVYSNQPQHF

V gene: TRBV12-5
J gene: TRBJ2-2
clone size: few
D gene: .
CDR3 DNA: TGTGCTAGTGGTTTGGGACAGGCGAACACCGGGGAGCTGTTTTTT
CDR3 protein: CASGLGQANTGELFF

V gene: TRBV1
J gene: TRBJ1-1
clone size: .
D gene: .
CDR3 DNA: TGCACCAGCAGCCAAGATCGTGTGAACACTGAAGCTTTCTTT
CDR3 protein: CTSSQDRVNTEAFF

V gene: TRBV23-1
J gene: TRBJ1-5
clone size: .
D gene: .
CDR3 DNA: TGCGCCAGCAGTCCGCGGGGAATACAAGCAAATCAGCCCCAGCATTTT
CDR3 protein: CASSPRGIQANQPQHF

V gene: TRBV2
J gene: TRBJ1-1
clone size: .
D gene: TRBD1
CDR3 DNA: TGTGCCAGCAGTTATGACAGGGGGGACACTGAAGCTTTCTTT
CDR3 protein: CASSYDRGDTEAFF

V gene: TRBV28
J gene: TRBJ2-7
clone size: once
D gene: .
CDR3 DNA: TGTGCCACCCCGGGGAATTGGCTTTACGAGCAGTACTTC
CDR3 protein: CATPGNWLYEQYF

V gene: TRBV3-1/TRBV3-2
J gene: TRBJ1-2
clone size: .
D gene: .
CDR3 DNA: TGTGCCAGCAGCCGAGTATCGGGGTCCTATGGCTACACCTTC
CDR3 protein: CASSRVSGSYGYTF

V gene: TRBV6-5
J gene: TRBJ1-5
clone size: .
D gene: TRBD1
CDR3 DNA: TGTGCCAGCAGATCTAACAGGGGGGCCGTTCAGCCCCAGCATTTT
CDR3 protein: CASRSNRGAVQPQHF

V gene: TRBV15
J gene: TRBJ2-7
clone size: .
D gene: .
CDR3 DNA: TGTGCCACCAGCAGAGACACGGCCTACGAGCAGTACTTC
CDR3 protein: CATSRDTAYEQYF

V gene: TRBV9
J gene: TRBJ2-1
clone size: .
D gene: TRBD2
CDR3 DNA: TGTGCCAGCAGCGTAGGACCGACTAGCGGGAGGAATGAGCAGTTCTTC
CDR3 protein: CASSVGPTSGRNEQFF

V gene: TRBV2
J gene: TRBJ2-1
clone size: .
D gene: TRBD1
CDR3 DNA: TGTGCCAGCAGGGTGGACAGGGGACTGAACAATGAGCAGTTCTTC
CDR3 protein: CASRVDRGLNNEQFF

V gene: TRBV7-9
J gene: TRBJ2-3
clone size: .
D gene: .
CDR3 DNA: TGTGCCAGCAGCTTAACAGGGTACTTGGATACGCAGTATTTT
CDR3 protein: CASSLTGYLDTQYF

V gene: TRBV10-3
J gene: TRBJ2-7
clone size: .
D gene: TRBD1
CDR3 DNA: TGTGCCATCGCCGGATCGGACAGGGACGAGCAGTACTTC
CDR3 protein: CAIAGSDRDEQYF

V gene: TRBV7-2
J gene: TRBJ1-5
clone size: .
D gene: .
CDR3 DNA: TGTGCCAGCAGCTTAAGCGGCGGACCGAATCAGCCCCAGCATTTT
CDR3 protein: CASSLSGGPNQPQHF

V gene: TRBV11-2
J gene: TRBJ2-5
clone size: once
D gene: .
CDR3 DNA: TGTGCCAGCAGCTCACAAGAGACCCAGTACTTC
CDR3 protein: CASSSQETQYF

V gene: TRBV19
J gene: TRBJ1-5
clone size: .
D gene: .
CDR3 DNA: TGTGCCAGTAGTGATTTTTCGTGGGACATTGGGAATCAGCCCCAGCATTTT
CDR3 protein: CASSDFSWDIGNQPQHF

V gene: TRBV9
J gene: TRBJ1-1
clone size: .
D gene: TRBD1
CDR3 DNA: TGTGCCAGCAGCGGGTATAACAGGGGTCGGGACACTGAAGCTTTCTTT
CDR3 protein: CASSGYNRGRDTEAFF

V gene: TRBV5-1
J gene: TRBJ1-4
clone size: once
D gene: .
CDR3 DNA: TGCGCCAGCAGCTTCCTGGGGCAGGGCCCTAATGAAAAACTGTTTTTT
CDR3 protein: CASSFLGQGPNEKLFF

V gene: TRBV7-9
J gene: TRBJ2-2
clone size: .
D gene: TRBD2
CDR3 DNA: TGTGCCAGCAGCGATAGCGGGAGACCGTCCGGGGAGCTGTTTTTT
CDR3 protein: CASSDSGRPSGELFF

V gene: TRBV7-6
J gene: TRBJ1-3
clone size: few
D gene: TRBD1
CDR3 DNA: TGTGCCAGCAGCCGCCAGGGGGGTTCTAACACCATATATTTT
CDR3 protein: CASSRQGGSNTIYF

V gene: TRBV4-1
J gene: TRBJ2-4
clone size: .
D gene: TRBD2
CDR3 DNA: TGCGCCAGCAGCCAAGTCCCAGCGGGAGGGCTTGGAAACATTCAGTACTTC
CDR3 protein: CASSQVPAGGLGNIQYF

V gene: TRBV24-1
J gene: TRBJ2-1
clone size: once
D gene: TRBD2
CDR3 DNA: TGTGCCACCAGTGACCGCGGACTAGCCAGGAACAATGAGCAGTTCTTC
CDR3 protein: CATSDRGLARNNEQFF

V gene: TRBV12-5
J gene: TRBJ1-1
clone size: .
D gene: .
CDR3 DNA: TGTGCTAGTGGTTTGGTACTACACACTGAAGCTTTCTTT
CDR3 protein: CASGLVLHTEAFF

V gene: TRBV24-1
J gene: TRBJ2-2
clone size: once
D gene: .
CDR3 DNA: TGTGCCACCAGTCCAGGACTCGGTTTTAACACCGGGGAGCTGTTTTTT
CDR3 protein: CATSPGLGFNTGELFF

V gene: TRBV7-3
J gene: TRBJ1-1
clone size: once
D gene: .
CDR3 DNA: TGTGCCAGCAGCTTAAGTCCCACAGAGAACACTGAAGCTTTCTTT
CDR3 protein: CASSLSPTENTEAFF

V gene: TRBV6-1
J gene: TRBJ2-7
clone size: .
D gene: .
CDR3 DNA: TGTGCCAGCAGTGATACCCAGGGGCGCTACGAGCAGTACTTC
CDR3 protein: CASSDTQGRYEQYF

V gene: TRBV3-1/TRBV3-2
J gene: TRBJ1-3
clone size: .
D gene: .
CDR3 DNA: TGTGCCAGCAGCCACCTTAATACAGGGACCTCTGGAAACACCATATATTTT
CDR3 protein: CASSHLNTGTSGNTIYF

V gene: TRBV18
J gene: TRBJ2-1
clone size: .
D gene: .
CDR3 DNA: TGTGCCAGCTCACCACCGGACAGTCCTGAGCAGTTCTTC
CDR3 protein: CASSPPDSPEQFF

V gene: TRBV5-5
J gene: TRBJ1-2
clone size: .
D gene: TRBD1
CDR3 DNA: TGTGCCAGCAGCTTGGTCGGACAGGGGGGCAACTATGGCTACACCTTC
CDR3 protein: CASSLVGQGGNYGYTF

V gene: TRBV5-1
J gene: TRBJ1-4
clone size: .
D gene: TRBD1
CDR3 DNA: TGCGCCAGCAGCTTGTTCGGACAGGGGACGGAAAAACTGTTTTTT
CDR3 protein: CASSLFGQGTEKLFF

V gene: TRBV13
J gene: TRBJ2-3
clone size: .
D gene: .
CDR3 DNA: TGTGCCAGCAGCACAGGTCTCCCAGATACGCAGTATTTT
CDR3 protein: CASSTGLPDTQYF

V gene: TRBV3-1/TRBV3-2
J gene: TRBJ2-1
clone size: .
D gene: TRBD2
CDR3 DNA: TGTGCCAGCAGCCAAGTTTTACTAGCGGGAGGAGGTGAGCAGTTCTTC
CDR3 protein: CASSQVLLAGGGEQFF

V gene: TRBV3-1/TRBV3-2
J gene: TRBJ2-1
clone size: few
D gene: TRBD2
CDR3 DNA: TGTGCCAGCAACAAAGCGGGAGAATTGAATGAGCAGTTCTTC
CDR3 protein: CASNKAGELNEQFF

V gene: TRBV27
J gene: TRBJ2-1
clone size: .
D gene: TRBD2
CDR3 DNA: TGTGCCAGCACTCAGGGTGGGACTAGCGCTCACAATGAGCAGTTCTTC
CDR3 protein: CASTQGGTSAHNEQFF

V gene: TRBV30
J gene: TRBJ1-2
clone size: .
D gene: .
CDR3 DNA: TGTGCCCTTGGGAGGATTTTCTATGGCTACACCTTC
CDR3 protein: CALGRIFYGYTF